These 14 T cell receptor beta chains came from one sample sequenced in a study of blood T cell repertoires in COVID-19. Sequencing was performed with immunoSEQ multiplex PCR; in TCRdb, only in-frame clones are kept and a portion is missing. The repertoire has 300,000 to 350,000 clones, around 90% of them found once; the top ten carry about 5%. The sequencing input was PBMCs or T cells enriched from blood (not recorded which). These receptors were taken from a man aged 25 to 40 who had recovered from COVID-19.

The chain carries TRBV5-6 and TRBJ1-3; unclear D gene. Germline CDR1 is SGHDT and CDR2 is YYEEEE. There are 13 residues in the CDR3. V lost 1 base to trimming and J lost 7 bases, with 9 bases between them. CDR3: CASSLRGRNTIYF. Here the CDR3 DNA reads TGTGCCAGCAGCTTGAGAGGGAGGAACACCATATATTTT.

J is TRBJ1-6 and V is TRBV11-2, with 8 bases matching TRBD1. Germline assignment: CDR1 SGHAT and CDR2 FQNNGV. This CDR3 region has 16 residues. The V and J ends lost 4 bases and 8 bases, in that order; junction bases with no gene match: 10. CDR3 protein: CASSWRQGLSDSPLHF. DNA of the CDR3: TGTGCCAGCAGCTGGAGACAGGGGCTTTCTGATTCACCCCTCCACTTT. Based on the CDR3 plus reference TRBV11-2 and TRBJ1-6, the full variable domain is EAGVAQSPRYKIIEKRQSVAFWCNPISGHATLYWYQQILGQGPKLLIQFQNNGVVDDSQLPKDRFSAERLKGVDSTLKIQPAKLEDSAVYLCASSWRQGLSDSPLHFGNGTRLTVT.

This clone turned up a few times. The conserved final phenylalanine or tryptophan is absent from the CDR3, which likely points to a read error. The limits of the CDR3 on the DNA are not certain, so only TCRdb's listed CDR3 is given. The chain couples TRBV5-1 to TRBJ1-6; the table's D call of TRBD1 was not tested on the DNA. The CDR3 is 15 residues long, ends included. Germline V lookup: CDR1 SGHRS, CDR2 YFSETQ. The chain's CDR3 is CASSEIGTGSSPSPL.

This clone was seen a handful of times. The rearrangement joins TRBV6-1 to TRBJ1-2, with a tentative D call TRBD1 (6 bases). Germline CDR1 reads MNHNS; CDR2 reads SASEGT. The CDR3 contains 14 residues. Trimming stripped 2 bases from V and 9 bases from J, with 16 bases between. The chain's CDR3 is CASSESGGGARYTF. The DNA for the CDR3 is TGTGCCAGCAGTGAATCCGGCGGGGGGGCTCGCTACACCTTC.

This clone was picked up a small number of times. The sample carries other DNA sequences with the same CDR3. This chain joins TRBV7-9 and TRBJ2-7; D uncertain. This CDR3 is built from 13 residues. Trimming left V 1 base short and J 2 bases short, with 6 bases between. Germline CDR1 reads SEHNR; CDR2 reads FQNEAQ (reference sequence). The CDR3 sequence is CASSLGDTYEQYF. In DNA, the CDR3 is TGTGCCAGCAGCTTAGGAGACACCTACGAGCAGTACTTC.

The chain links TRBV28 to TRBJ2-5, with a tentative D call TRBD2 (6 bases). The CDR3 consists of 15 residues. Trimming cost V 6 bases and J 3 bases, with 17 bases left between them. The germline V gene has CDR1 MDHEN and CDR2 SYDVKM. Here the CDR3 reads CASSPRWRDKETQYF. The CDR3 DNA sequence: TGTGCCAGCAGCCCCCGTTGGAGGGATAAAGAGACCCAGTACTTC.

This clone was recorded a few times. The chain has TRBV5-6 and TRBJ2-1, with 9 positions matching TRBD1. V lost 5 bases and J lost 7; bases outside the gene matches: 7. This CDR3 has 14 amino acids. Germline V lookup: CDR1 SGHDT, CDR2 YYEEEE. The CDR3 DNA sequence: TGTGCCAGCAGTTCTTGGACAGGGGCGAATGAGCAGTTCTTC. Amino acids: CASSSWTGANEQFF.

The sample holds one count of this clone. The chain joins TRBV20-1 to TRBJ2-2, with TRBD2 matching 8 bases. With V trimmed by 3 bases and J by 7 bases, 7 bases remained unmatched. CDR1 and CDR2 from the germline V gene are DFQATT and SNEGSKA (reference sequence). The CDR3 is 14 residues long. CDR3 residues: CSASGGGLGGELFF. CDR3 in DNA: TGCAGTGCTAGTGGCGGGGGGCTTGGCGGGGAGCTGTTTTTT.

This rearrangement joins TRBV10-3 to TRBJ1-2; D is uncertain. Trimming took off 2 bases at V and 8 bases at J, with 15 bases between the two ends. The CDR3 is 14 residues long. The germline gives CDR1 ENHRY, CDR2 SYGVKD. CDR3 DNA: TGTGCCATCAGTGAGGAGGCCCGGAGGGTAGGCTACACCTTC. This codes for CAISEEARRVGYTF.

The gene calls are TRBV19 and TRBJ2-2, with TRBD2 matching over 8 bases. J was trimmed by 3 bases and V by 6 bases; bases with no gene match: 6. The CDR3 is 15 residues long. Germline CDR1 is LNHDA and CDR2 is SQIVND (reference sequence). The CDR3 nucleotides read TGTGCCAGTAGGGTCCGGGGGGGTTACACCGGGGAGCTGTTTTTT. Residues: CASRVRGGYTGELFF.

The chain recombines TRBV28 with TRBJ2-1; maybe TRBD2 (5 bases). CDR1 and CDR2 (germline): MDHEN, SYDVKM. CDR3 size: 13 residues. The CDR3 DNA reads TGTGGCGCGGGTGTAAGCTCCTACAATGAGCAGTTCTTC. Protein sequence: CGAGVSSYNEQFF.

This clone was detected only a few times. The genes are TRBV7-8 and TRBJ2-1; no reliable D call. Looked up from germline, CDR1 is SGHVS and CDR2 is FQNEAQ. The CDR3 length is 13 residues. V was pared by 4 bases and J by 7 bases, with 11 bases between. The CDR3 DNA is TGTGCCAGCAGCTCGACTCGCCCAAATGAGCAGTTCTTC. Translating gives CASSSTRPNEQFF.

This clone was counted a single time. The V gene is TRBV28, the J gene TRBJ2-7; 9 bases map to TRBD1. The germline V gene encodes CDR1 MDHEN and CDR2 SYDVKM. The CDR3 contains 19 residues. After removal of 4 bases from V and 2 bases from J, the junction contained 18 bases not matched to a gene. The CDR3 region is CASSSAGTRGQGGPYEQYF. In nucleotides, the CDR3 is TGTGCCAGCAGTTCCGCTGGGACCCGGGGACAGGGTGGGCCCTACGAGCAGTACTTC.

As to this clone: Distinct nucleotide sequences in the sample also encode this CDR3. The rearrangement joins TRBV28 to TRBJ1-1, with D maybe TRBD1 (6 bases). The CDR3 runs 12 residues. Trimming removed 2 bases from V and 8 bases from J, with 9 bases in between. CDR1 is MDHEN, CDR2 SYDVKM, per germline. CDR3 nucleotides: TGTGCCAGCAGTTTAAGGGGGACAGAAGCTTTCTTT. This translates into CASSLRGTEAFF.